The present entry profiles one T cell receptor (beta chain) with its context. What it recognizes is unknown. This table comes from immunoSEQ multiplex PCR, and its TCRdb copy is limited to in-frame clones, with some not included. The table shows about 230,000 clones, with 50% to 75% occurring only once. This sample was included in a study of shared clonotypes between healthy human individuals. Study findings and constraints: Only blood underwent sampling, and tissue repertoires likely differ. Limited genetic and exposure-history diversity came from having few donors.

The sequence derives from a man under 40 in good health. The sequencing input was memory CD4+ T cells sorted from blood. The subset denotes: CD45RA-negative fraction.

CDR3 sequence (DNA): TGTGCCAGCAGCTTATTGGGGGGGGACAGCTACGAGCAGTACTTC. The encoded protein is CASSLLGGDSYEQYF. V usage is TRBV11-2 and J usage is TRBJ2-7; D possibly matches TRBD1 or TRBD2 (7 bases each). The germline V and J ends were trimmed by 2 bases and 3 bases, with 14 bases remaining between them. Germline CDR1 reads SGHAT; CDR2 reads FQNNGV. The CDR3 loop spans 15 amino acids.